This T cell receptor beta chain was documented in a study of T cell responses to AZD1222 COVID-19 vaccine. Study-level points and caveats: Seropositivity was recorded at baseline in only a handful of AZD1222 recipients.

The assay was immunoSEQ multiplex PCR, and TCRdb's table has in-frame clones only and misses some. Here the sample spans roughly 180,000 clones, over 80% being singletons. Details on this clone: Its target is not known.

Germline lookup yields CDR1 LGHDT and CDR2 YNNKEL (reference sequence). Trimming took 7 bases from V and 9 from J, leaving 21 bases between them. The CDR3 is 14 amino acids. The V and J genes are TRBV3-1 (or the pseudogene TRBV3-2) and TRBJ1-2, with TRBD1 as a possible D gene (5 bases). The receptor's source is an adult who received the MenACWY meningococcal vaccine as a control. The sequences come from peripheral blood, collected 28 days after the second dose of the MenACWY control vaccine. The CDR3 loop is CASTPTQGWPSYTF. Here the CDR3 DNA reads TGTGCCAGCACCCCAACTCAGGGTTGGCCCAGCTACACCTTC.